A single sample is the source of the 22 T cell receptor beta chains below, sequenced in a study of beta chain features in type 1 diabetes. Study-wide findings and caveats: Moderate but significant shortening of TCRB CDR3s was recorded in all four CD4+ subsets from Type 1 diabetes patients.

Isolated RNA was reverse transcribed in full, so expressed TCRB transcripts were sequenced. TCRdb's table, derived via immunoSEQ multiplex PCR, lists solely in-frame clones and lacks some. The sample carries about 710,000 clones, over 13% recorded once. Which antigens these TCRs recognize remains unknown. The sample comprised naive CD4+ T cells from blood. These TCRs come from a man between 18 and 29 years old with type 1 diabetes.

This clone appeared a few times. The V call is TRBV7-3, the J call TRBJ2-7, with TRBD2 as a possible D gene (5 bases). Per the germline V gene, CDR1 is SGHTA and CDR2 is FQGTGA. V shed 5 bases and J shed 7 bases, with 15 bases lying between them. The CDR3 spans 13 residues. Here the CDR3 reads CASSLHREREQYF. The CDR3 DNA follows: TGTGCCAGCAGCCTACACCGGGAACGAGAGCAGTACTTC. Full variable domain (remainder filled in from reference TRBV7-3 and TRBJ2-7): GAGVSQTPSNKVTEKGKYVELRCDPISGHTALYWYRQSLGQGPEFLIYFQGTGAADDSGLPNDRFFAVRPEGSVSTLKIQRTERGDSAVYLCASSLHREREQYFGPGTRLTVT.

The table lists this clone with a few counts. The rearrangement joins TRBV6-6 to TRBJ2-7; 7 bases match TRBD1. Germline lookup yields CDR1 MNHNY and CDR2 SVGAGI (reference sequence). The CDR3 consists of 14 residues. The V segment lost 4 bases and the J segment 7 bases; nucleotides outside the gene matches: 10. The CDR3 DNA reads as TGTGCCAGCAGTTTCCTTCCAGGGGGACGGGAGCAGTACTTC. Amino acids: CASSFLPGGREQYF.

This clone was seen a few times. Mismatch with germline at one junction end may stem from a read error. V is TRBV18 and J is TRBJ2-3, with 14 bases that match TRBD2. Per germline, CDR1 KGHSH and CDR2 LQKENI. The CDR3 totals 13 residues. The CDR3 sequence is CASSPETSGRVHF. The DNA for the CDR3 is TGTGCCAGCTCACCTGAGACTAGCGGGAGGGTCCATTTT.

This clone was found once. The chain's CDR3 is CASSFRAGMNTGELFF. For the CDR3, the DNA is TGTGCCAGCAGCTTTCGGGCGGGGATGAACACCGGGGAGCTGTTTTTT. The genes are TRBV7-2 and TRBJ2-2; D is possibly TRBD2 (6 bases). Germline-derived CDR1 and CDR2 are SGHTA and FQGNSA. Deletions cut 3 bases from V and 1 base from J, with 12 bases between. CDR3 length: 16 amino acids.

The table lists this clone with a few counts. V and J are TRBV7-9 and TRBJ2-1, with a weak D call TRBD1 (5 bases). The V end was cut by 5 bases, the J end by 9 bases, with 8 bases between. CDR1 is SEHNR and CDR2 is FQNEAQ in the germline V gene (reference sequence). The CDR3 contains 11 residues. CDR3 sequence: CASSAGSEQFF. In DNA, the CDR3 is TGTGCCAGCAGCGCAGGGTCTGAGCAGTTCTTC.

The table lists this clone with a few counts. The chain carries TRBV30 and TRBJ1-1; TRBD1 might be the D (6 bases). The CDR3 extends over 12 amino acids. In germline, CDR1 is GTSNPN, CDR2 SVGIG (reference sequence). Trimming removed 5 bases at V and 6 bases at J, with 13 bases between. The DNA for the CDR3 is TGTGCCTGGGAAAACGGGGGCCCTGAAGCTTTCTTT. Translating it yields CAWENGGPEAFF.

CDR3 nucleotide sequence: TGTGCCAGTAACACACCGGCGGCAGGGGATGAAGCTTTCTTT. It translates to CASNTPAAGDEAFF. V and J are TRBV19 and TRBJ1-1, with D possibly matching TRBD1 (6 bases). Per the germline V gene, CDR1 is LNHDA and CDR2 is SQIVND (reference sequence). The V gene lost 7 bases and the J gene lost 7 bases, with 19 bases spanning the gap. CDR3 length: 14 amino acids.

This clone was counted only a few times. CDR3: CASSQVGARSAEQYF. Written as DNA, the CDR3 is TGTGCCAGCAGCCAAGTCGGGGCCCGTTCGGCCGAGCAGTACTTC. The rearrangement joins TRBV14 to TRBJ2-7, with D tentatively TRBD1 or TRBD2 (5 bases each). The CDR3 runs 15 residues. Germline-derived CDR1 and CDR2 are SGHDN and FVKESK. V was pared by 1 base and J by 6 bases, with 16 bases between. The full variable domain, completed using reference TRBV14 and TRBJ2-7, is EAGVTQFPSHSVIEKGQTVTLRCDPISGHDNLYWYRRVMGKEIKFLLHFVKESKQDESGMPNNRFLAERTGGTYSTLKVQPAELEDSGVYFCASSQVGARSAEQYFGPGTRLTVT.

This clone showed up just a few times. The chain recombines TRBV5-1 with TRBJ2-5; D might be TRBD1 (5 bases). The germline V gene has CDR1 SGHRS and CDR2 YFSETQ. This CDR3 region has 13 residues. V gave up 6 bases and J gave up 1 base, with 10 bases separating them. The CDR3 here is CASTTDSQETQYF. CDR3 in DNA: TGCGCCAGCACTACCGACAGCCAAGAGACCCAGTACTTC.

CDR3 protein: CAISGTGRANQPQHF. In DNA form, the CDR3 reads TGTGCCATCAGCGGGACAGGGAGAGCCAATCAGCCCCAGCATTTT. The genes are TRBV10-3 and TRBJ1-5; TRBD1 agrees at 9 bases. Germline loops: CDR1 ENHRY, CDR2 SYGVKD. The junction had 6 bases not matched to a gene; V was cut back by 6 bases and J by 3 bases. The CDR3 contains 15 residues.

V and J are TRBV7-3 and TRBJ1-2, with D perhaps TRBD1 (6 bases). Per germline, CDR1 SGHTA and CDR2 FQGTGA. The CDR3 loop spans 14 amino acids. V shed 5 bases and J shed 3 bases, with 13 bases lying between them. The CDR3 protein is CASSRGGADYGYTF. CDR3 nucleotide sequence: TGTGCCAGCAGCAGAGGGGGAGCGGACTATGGCTACACCTTC.

The chain carries TRBV4-1 and TRBJ2-3; 9 nucleotides match TRBD1. Germline-derived CDR1 and CDR2 are MGHRA and YSYEKL. J gave up 5 bases and V 11 bases, and 11 bases lay outside the gene matches. The CDR3 totals 14 residues. CDR3 protein: CASRDRVFEDTQYF. DNA for the CDR3: TGCGCCTCCCGGGACAGGGTTTTTGAAGATACGCAGTATTTT.

The chain joins TRBV29-1 to TRBJ1-6; no clear D. Germline CDR1 SQVTM, CDR2 ANQGSEA. V lost 1 base and J 9 bases, leaving 16 bases between the germline ends. This CDR3 is built from 15 residues. CDR3 loop: CSVEGRRVFGSPLHF. CDR3 coding DNA: TGCAGCGTTGAAGGGAGGAGGGTTTTCGGTTCACCCCTCCACTTT.

The chain couples TRBV9 to TRBJ2-3; the match to TRBD1 covers 7 bases. This CDR3 contains 15 residues. Germline-derived CDR1 and CDR2 are SGDLS and YYNGEE. V gave up 1 base and J gave up 3 bases; unmatched junction bases: 5. For the CDR3, the DNA is TGTGCCAGCAGCGTAAGGGACAGATTAACAGATACGCAGTATTTT. Its protein product is CASSVRDRLTDTQYF.

The gene calls are TRBV5-6 and TRBJ2-1; D is possibly TRBD1 (5 bases). Germline V gives CDR1 SGHDT, CDR2 YYEEEE. The CDR3 runs 13 residues. The V end lost 4 bases, the J end lost 1 base, and 6 bases lay between the germline ends. The CDR3 sequence: CASSAGSYNEQFF. CDR3 nucleotides: TGTGCCAGCAGCGCAGGGTCCTACAATGAGCAGTTCTTC.

This clone was counted a few times. The genes are TRBV2 and TRBJ1-1, with TRBD1 identical over 7 bases. Per the germline V gene, CDR1 is SNHLY and CDR2 is FYNNEI. J lost 7 bases, V lost 3 bases, and 2 bases had no gene match. The CDR3 is 12 residues long. The CDR3 sequence is CASSEAGGEAFF. Written as DNA, the CDR3 is TGTGCCAGCAGTGAGGCAGGGGGTGAAGCTTTCTTT.

This clone occurred a few times. The chain links TRBV18 to TRBJ2-4; D is tentatively TRBD1 or TRBD2 (5 bases each). Germline lookup yields CDR1 KGHSH and CDR2 LQKENI. Between the trimmed V and J ends, which lost 3 bases and 2 bases, there was a span of 17 bases. The CDR3 loop spans 17 amino acids. The CDR3 sequence: CASSPRGVDPPKNIQYF. The CDR3, as DNA: TGTGCCAGCTCACCCCGAGGGGTGGACCCACCCAAAAACATTCAGTACTTC.

This clone was observed a handful of times. This chain joins TRBV19 and TRBJ2-7; 12 bases are shared with TRBD1. The CDR3 has 14 amino acids. The germline V gene has CDR1 LNHDA and CDR2 SQIVND (reference sequence). Trimming removed 8 bases from V and 4 bases from J; junction bases left unmatched: 6. CDR3 nucleotides: TGTGCCAGTGTGCCGGGACAGGGGGCGTACGAGCAGTACTTC. Its protein is CASVPGQGAYEQYF.

This sequence joins TRBV14 and TRBJ2-1, with D possibly TRBD1 on 5 matching bases. Germline V CDR1 and CDR2: SGHDN, FVKESK. CDR3 length equals 15 residues. Trimming shortened V by 3 bases and J by 3 bases, and 12 bases separated the two germline ends. CDR3 sequence (DNA): TGTGCCAGCAGCCAGACAGCCGGATACTACAATGAGCAGTTCTTC. Encoded protein: CASSQTAGYYNEQFF.

This clone turned up a few times. J is TRBJ1-6 and V is TRBV9; no clear D. The CDR3 has 14 residues. CDR1 and CDR2 from the germline V gene are SGDLS and YYNGEE. Trimming cost V 3 bases and J 9 bases, with 13 bases left between them. The chain's CDR3 is CASSGSPMGSPLHF. CDR3 nucleotide sequence: TGTGCCAGCAGCGGCTCCCCCATGGGTTCACCCCTCCACTTT.

The chain joins TRBV7-8 to TRBJ2-1; no clear D. The ends were cut back, 5 bases at V and 5 bases at J, with 13 bases in the middle. The CDR3 is 14 residues long. From germline, CDR1 is SGHVS and CDR2 FQNEAQ. The CDR3 spells CASSPRFLHNEQFF. The CDR3, as DNA: TGTGCCAGCAGCCCCCGTTTTTTACACAATGAGCAGTTCTTC.

CDR3 region: CASSEAIGRGPETQYF. The CDR3 DNA reads as TGTGCCAGCAGTGAAGCTATCGGCCGGGGGCCGGAGACCCAGTACTTC. The rearrangement links TRBV2 to TRBJ2-5, with D perhaps assigned TRBD1 or TRBD2 (6 bases each). Trimming removed 0 bases at V and 5 bases at J, with 16 bases between. The CDR3 spans 16 residues. Germline values: CDR1 SNHLY, CDR2 FYNNEI.